The entry below gives a single T cell receptor beta chain sequence along with its context. Its antigen remains unidentified. The germline V gene has CDR1 SGDLS and CDR2 YYNGEE. V was shortened by 0 bases and J by 0 bases, with 10 bases between the two germline ends. This CDR3 spans 16 amino acids. Unique molecular identifiers were in the cDNA, with template-switch universal primer binding. One entry per CDR3 protein, called by TCRdb with MiXCR from the 5' RACE reads. The sample holds 1.5 million to 2 million distinct CDR3 sequences; around 33% are singletons and the top ten take approximately 0.25%. This record belongs to a study of identical twins. General study points: Memory repertoires showed no such pattern, whereas abundant cord blood beta clonotypes carried fewer insertions. Cross-sectional statistical analysis was relied on for the conclusions, without the same donors being followed.

All donors comprised healthy Caucasians. This chain links TRBV9 with TRBJ2-1; D is unresolved. Specimen: cord blood. The source of this sequence is a newborn girl in good health. CDR3 DNA sequence: TGTGCCAGCAGCGTAGCTCTGTTTGACTCCTACAATGAGCAGTTCTTC. It yields the protein CASSVALFDSYNEQFF.